Listed below are T cell receptor beta chains from one sample, sequenced in a study of cytomegalovirus exposure and HLA in healthy donors. Data came from immunoSEQ multiplex PCR; TCRdb stores just in-frame clones and leaves some out. Of more than 100,000 clones in the sample, 65% to 80% were seen once. Source material: PBMCs. The receptors were gathered from a woman between 18 and 29 years old in good health and CMV-seropositive. Both conserved end residues are part of each CDR3. D genes are given only for firm matches. Size tells how often a clone was seen (once, few, many) or the class of an expanded clone, and some rows leave it out.

J gene	clone size	D gene	V gene	CDR3 protein	CDR3 DNA
TRBJ1-1	.	.	TRBV6-5	CASSLWGVNTEAFF	TGTGCCAGCAGTTTGTGGGGAGTGAACACTGAAGCTTTCTTT
TRBJ2-2	.	TRBD2	TRBV6-1	CASSEPFAGVRTGELFF	TGTGCCAGCAGTGAACCGTTCGCGGGGGTGAGGACCGGGGAGCTGTTTTTT
TRBJ2-1	.	TRBD1	TRBV5-1	CASSLTGTGLNEQFF	TGCGCCAGCAGCTTAACCGGGACAGGGTTAAATGAGCAGTTCTTC
TRBJ1-1	once	TRBD1	TRBV7-6	CASSFNGQANTEAFF	TGTGCCAGCAGCTTCAACGGACAGGCGAACACTGAAGCTTTCTTT
TRBJ1-5	once	.	TRBV28	CASSLPGVSNQPQHF	TGTGCCAGCAGTTTACCGGGGGTGAGCAATCAGCCCCAGCATTTT
TRBJ1-1	few	TRBD1	TRBV7-3	CASRYDRGRNTEAFF	TGTGCCAGCAGGTACGACAGGGGAAGGAACACTGAAGCTTTCTTT
TRBJ1-2	.	TRBD1	TRBV2	CASSFRGQGADGYTF	TGTGCCAGCAGTTTCCGGGGACAGGGGGCGGATGGCTACACCTTC
TRBJ2-7	.	.	TRBV25-1	CASSGPPRDEQYF	TGTGCCAGCAGTGGACCGCCGAGGGACGAGCAGTACTTC
TRBJ2-7	.	TRBD1	TRBV5-1	CASSLGQGRYEQYF	TGCGCCAGCAGCTTGGGACAGGGCCGGTACGAGCAGTACTTC
TRBJ2-5	.	TRBD2	TRBV7-2	CASSLAGGRWETQYF	TGTGCCAGCAGCTTAGCGGGAGGGCGGTGGGAGACCCAGTACTTC
TRBJ2-7	.	TRBD2	TRBV4-1	CASSPGLAGGDEQYF	TGCGCCAGCAGCCCGGGACTAGCGGGAGGAGACGAGCAGTACTTC
TRBJ1-2	.	TRBD1	TRBV27	CANTWRPQGAQGYTF	TGTGCCAACACGTGGCGACCACAGGGGGCGCAGGGCTACACCTTC
TRBJ1-1	.	TRBD1	TRBV14	CASSQELIVAGGFTEAFF	TGTGCCAGCAGCCAAGAACTTATTGTGGCAGGGGGCTTCACTGAAGCTTTCTTT
TRBJ2-6	.	.	TRBV5-4	CASSPRLSGANVLTF	TGTGCCAGCAGCCCTAGACTCTCTGGGGCCAACGTCCTGACTTTC
TRBJ1-3	few	TRBD1	TRBV6-6	CASSRGTGGNTIYF	TGTGCCAGCAGTCGGGGGACAGGCGGAAACACCATATATTTT
TRBJ2-5	.	.	TRBV6-6	CASSYGGQGKETQYF	TGTGCCAGCAGTTACGGGGGTCAGGGGAAAGAGACCCAGTACTTC
TRBJ2-5	once	.	TRBV5-1	CASSLIGGETQYF	TGCGCCAGCAGCTTGATAGGAGGAGAGACCCAGTACTTC
TRBJ1-6	.	.	TRBV27	CACQTGNSPLHF	TGTGCCTGCCAGACAGGAAATTCACCCCTCCACTTT
TRBJ1-5	few	TRBD1	TRBV27	CASRNDRGYSNQPQHF	TGTGCCAGCAGAAACGACAGGGGTTATAGCAATCAGCCCCAGCATTTT
TRBJ2-2	few	TRBD1	TRBV6-1	CASSENGFPGQGNTGELFF	TGTGCCAGCAGTGAAAACGGGTTCCCGGGACAGGGAAACACCGGGGAGCTGTTTTTT
TRBJ2-5	.	.	TRBV5-4	CASSLPTSGETQYF	TGTGCCAGCAGCTTGCCTACTAGTGGGGAGACCCAGTACTTC
TRBJ1-2	.	TRBD1	TRBV5-4	CASSKPGQGIYGYTF	TGTGCCAGCAGCAAACCGGGACAGGGTATCTATGGCTACACCTTC
TRBJ2-1	many	TRBD2	TRBV7-6	CASSLVASGGGEQFF	TGTGCCAGCAGCTTAGTGGCTAGCGGGGGGGGTGAGCAGTTCTTC
TRBJ1-2	.	TRBD1	TRBV18	CASSRDRERYGYTF	TGTGCCAGCTCGCGGGACAGGGAGCGCTATGGCTACACCTTC
TRBJ1-2	few	.	TRBV5-6	CASTEGGAGYNYGYTF	TGTGCCAGCACCGAGGGGGGGGCCGGATATAACTATGGCTACACCTTC
TRBJ1-5	.	.	TRBV21-1	CASSRQGRQPQHF	TGTGCCAGCTCTAGACAGGGTCGGCAGCCCCAGCATTTT
TRBJ2-7	many	TRBD2	TRBV7-2	CASTSGSFHEQYF	TGTGCCAGCACCAGCGGGAGTTTCCACGAGCAGTACTTC
TRBJ1-1	.	.	TRBV21-1	CASSKARGQGKKAFF	TGTGCCAGCAGCAAAGCGCGTGGACAGGGAAAAAAAGCTTTCTTT
TRBJ2-2	.	.	TRBV19	CASNPSRNTGELFF	TGTGCCAGTAACCCTAGCAGGAACACCGGGGAGCTGTTTTTT
TRBJ2-1	.	.	TRBV10-3	CAIQPGLDGDEQFF	TGTGCCATCCAACCGGGACTCGACGGCGATGAGCAGTTCTTC
TRBJ1-5	once	TRBD1	TRBV18	CASSWDRAIQPQHF	TGTGCCAGCTCATGGGACAGGGCGATTCAGCCCCAGCATTTT
TRBJ2-6	.	.	TRBV25-1	CASCLPGANVLTF	TGTGCCAGCTGTCTCCCTGGGGCCAACGTCCTGACTTTC
TRBJ2-3	.	.	TRBV5-3	CARSLNPGRTSGADTQYF	TGTGCCAGAAGCCTGAATCCGGGTCGGACTTCCGGCGCAGATACGCAGTATTTT
TRBJ1-5	few	TRBD1	TRBV6-1	CASSKNLGGPQPQHF	TGTGCCAGCAGTAAGAACCTAGGGGGCCCTCAGCCCCAGCATTTT
TRBJ1-3	.	.	TRBV4-1	CASSRGGVVSRGNTIYF	TGCGCCAGCAGCCGGGGGGGAGTGGTTAGTCGAGGAAACACCATATATTTT
TRBJ2-5	once	TRBD1	TRBV5-4	CASSSGQGETQYF	TGTGCCAGCAGCTCGGGACAGGGAGAGACCCAGTACTTC
TRBJ1-4	.	.	TRBV27	CASSFSRPPQGFNEKLFF	TGTGCCAGCAGTTTCTCAAGGCCCCCGCAGGGCTTTAATGAAAAACTGTTTTTT
TRBJ2-3	.	TRBD2	TRBV9	CASSGGGAIDTQYF	TGTGCCAGCAGCGGCGGGGGGGCAATAGATACGCAGTATTTT
TRBJ1-5	few	.	TRBV6-1	CASSEKNRYRNQPQHF	TGTGCCAGCAGTGAAAAGAACAGGTATCGTAATCAGCCCCAGCATTTT
TRBJ2-1	.	.	TRBV11-2	CASSPLYGTYNEQFF	TGTGCCAGCAGCCCCCTTTACGGGACCTACAATGAGCAGTTCTTC
TRBJ2-7	.	.	TRBV7-2	CASSLEGEGSYEQYF	TGTGCCAGCAGCTTGGAGGGGGAGGGCTCCTACGAGCAGTACTTC
TRBJ2-5	.	.	TRBV14	CASSSGLRGSETQYF	TGTGCCAGCAGCTCTGGACTACGGGGTTCTGAGACCCAGTACTTC
TRBJ2-1	.	TRBD2	TRBV6-5	CASRGTSDYNEQFF	TGTGCCAGCAGGGGGACTAGCGACTACAATGAGCAGTTCTTC
TRBJ2-7	.	.	TRBV30	CAWSVPDIGSEYEQYF	TGTGCCTGGAGTGTTCCGGACATCGGATCCGAATACGAGCAGTACTTC
TRBJ1-2	.	.	TRBV11-2	CASSERSNYGYTF	TGTGCCAGCAGCGAGAGGTCTAACTATGGCTACACCTTC
TRBJ2-7	.	TRBD1	TRBV18	CASSAQGAGYEQYF	TGTGCCAGCTCAGCCCAGGGGGCTGGCTACGAGCAGTACTTC
TRBJ2-2	once	TRBD2	TRBV28	CASRDLAGVLTGELFF	TGTGCCAGCAGGGACCTAGCGGGAGTTCTCACCGGGGAGCTGTTTTTT
TRBJ2-7	.	TRBD2	TRBV6-6	CASSYSSGTTYEQYF	TGTGCCAGCAGTTATTCCAGCGGGACTACCTACGAGCAGTACTTC
TRBJ2-5	.	TRBD2	TRBV5-1	CASSLSGGWGGRHRQETQYF	TGCGCCAGCAGCCTTTCGGGGGGTTGGGGGGGGAGACATCGGCAAGAGACCCAGTACTTC
TRBJ2-7	.	.	TRBV7-8	CASSLELNYEQYF	TGTGCCAGCAGCTTAGAACTTAACTACGAGCAGTACTTC
TRBJ2-7	.	.	TRBV4-1	CASSQDGGITLVF	TGCGCCAGCAGCCAAGATGGGGGCATCACATTGGTCTTC
TRBJ2-1	.	.	TRBV5-6	CASSLASTDNEQFF	TGTGCCAGCAGCTTAGCTAGTACCGACAATGAGCAGTTCTTC
TRBJ2-7	.	.	TRBV5-4	CASSPDSNSYEQYF	TGTGCCAGCAGCCCTGACAGTAACTCCTACGAGCAGTACTTC
TRBJ2-7	.	TRBD2	TRBV5-1	CASSWGLAGGYSYEQYF	TGCGCCAGCAGCTGGGGACTAGCGGGAGGATACTCCTACGAGCAGTACTTC
TRBJ1-3	.	.	TRBV5-6	CTSSLGTRSGNTIYF	TGTACCAGCAGCTTGGGGACACGGTCTGGAAACACCATATATTTT
TRBJ1-1	.	.	TRBV5-6	CASSHGLDTEAFF	TGTGCCAGCAGTCACGGTTTGGACACTGAAGCTTTCTTT
TRBJ1-5	.	.	TRBV29-1	CSVGGRNQPQHF	TGCAGCGTAGGAGGGCGCAATCAGCCCCAGCATTTT